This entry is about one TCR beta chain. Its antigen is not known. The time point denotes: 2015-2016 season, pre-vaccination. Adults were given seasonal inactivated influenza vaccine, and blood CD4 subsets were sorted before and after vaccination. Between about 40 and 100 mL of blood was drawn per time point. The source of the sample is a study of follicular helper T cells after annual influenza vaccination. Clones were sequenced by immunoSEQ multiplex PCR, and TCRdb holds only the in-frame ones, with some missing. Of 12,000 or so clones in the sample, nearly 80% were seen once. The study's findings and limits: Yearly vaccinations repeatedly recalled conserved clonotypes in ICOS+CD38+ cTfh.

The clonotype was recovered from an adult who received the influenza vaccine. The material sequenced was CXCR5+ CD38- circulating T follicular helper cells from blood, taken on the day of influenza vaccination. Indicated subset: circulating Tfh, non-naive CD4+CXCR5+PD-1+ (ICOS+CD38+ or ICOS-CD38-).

This CDR3 reads CASRFGGEAPLHF. The DNA of the CDR3 is TGTGCCAGTAGATTCGGGGGAGAGGCACCCCTCCACTTT. The chain employs TRBV19 and TRBJ1-6, with a tentative D call TRBD1 (5 bases). The CDR3 spans 13 residues. Deletions cut 6 bases from V and 11 bases from J, with 14 bases between. The germline V gene has CDR1 LNHDA and CDR2 SQIVND (reference sequence).